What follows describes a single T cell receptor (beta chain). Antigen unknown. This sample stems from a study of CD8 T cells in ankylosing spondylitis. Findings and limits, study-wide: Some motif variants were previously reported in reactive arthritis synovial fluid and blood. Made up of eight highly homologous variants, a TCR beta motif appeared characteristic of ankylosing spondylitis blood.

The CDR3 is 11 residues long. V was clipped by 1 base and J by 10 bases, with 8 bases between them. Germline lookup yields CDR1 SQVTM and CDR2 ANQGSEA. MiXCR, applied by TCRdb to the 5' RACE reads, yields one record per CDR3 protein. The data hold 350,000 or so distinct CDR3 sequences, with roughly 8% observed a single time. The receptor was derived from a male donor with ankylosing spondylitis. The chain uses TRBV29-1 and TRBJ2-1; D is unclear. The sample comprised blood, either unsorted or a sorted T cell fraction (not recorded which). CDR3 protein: CSVEGSGEQFF. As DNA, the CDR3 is TGCAGCGTTGAAGGTTCGGGCGAGCAGTTCTTC.